The 28 T cell receptor beta chains listed next were all sequenced from one sample in a study of response to subunit inactivated influenza vaccine. TCRdb re-derived calls from the RT-PCR reads in MiXCR, one entry per CDR3 protein. The repertoire includes 500,000 to 650,000 distinct CDR3 sequences, under 9% of them detected once, and over 10% sits in the top ten. The material sequenced was PBMCs from blood, taken about 23 months after vaccination. The receptor set was obtained from a man between 50 and 75 years old who received an inactivated influenza vaccine.

This clonotype has just a few counts. The V gene is TRBV27, the J gene TRBJ2-1; 9 nucleotides align to TRBD2. V lost 1 base, J lost 4 bases, and 8 bases stayed unmatched. This CDR3 is built from 17 residues. The germline V gene encodes CDR1 MNHEY and CDR2 SMNVEV (reference sequence). The CDR3 protein is CASSLLGAGGQYNEQFF. As DNA, the CDR3 is TGTGCCAGCAGTTTATTGGGAGCGGGGGGCCAGTACAATGAGCAGTTCTTC.

This chain connects TRBV7-9 to TRBJ1-5; the D is unclear. Trimming left V 1 base short and J 0 bases short, with 10 bases between. In germline, CDR1 is SEHNR, CDR2 FQNEAQ (reference sequence). The CDR3 runs 16 residues. As DNA, the CDR3 is TGTGCCAGCAGCTTAGTCACGATACATAGCAATCAGCCCCAGCATTTT. Translating gives CASSLVTIHSNQPQHF.

This clonotype has at least ten counts. The chain carries TRBV25-1 and TRBJ2-7; 9 bases are a match to TRBD1. The ends lost 6 bases at V and 6 bases at J; junction bases unmatched: 3. The CDR3 extends over 12 amino acids. From germline, CDR1 is MGHDK and CDR2 SYGVNS. CDR3 amino acids: CASRTGGSEQYF. The CDR3 DNA follows: TGTGCCAGCAGAACAGGGGGCAGCGAGCAGTACTTC.

In its sample, this clonotype was seen many times. This rearrangement joins TRBV29-1 to TRBJ2-5, with 7 nucleotides matching TRBD1. This CDR3 has 12 residues. Trimming at V came to 2 bases and at J to 4 bases, leaving 1 base not matched to a gene. Per germline, CDR1 SQVTM and CDR2 ANQGSEA. The CDR3 region is CSVESGGETQYF. The CDR3 DNA sequence: TGCAGCGTTGAATCAGGGGGAGAGACCCAGTACTTC.

This chain uses TRBV28 with TRBJ2-1, with D possibly TRBD1 on 6 matching bases. The germline V gene encodes CDR1 MDHEN and CDR2 SYDVKM. The germline V and J ends were trimmed by 4 bases and 2 bases, with 21 bases remaining between them. This CDR3 is built from 18 residues. CDR3 sequence reads: CASSSHTPAGAPYNEQFF. The DNA of the CDR3 is TGTGCCAGCAGTTCACATACCCCCGCAGGGGCCCCCTACAATGAGCAGTTCTTC.

This clonotype appeared a few times. The V call is TRBV11-2, the J call TRBJ2-7; D is ambiguous. This CDR3 has 15 residues. Germline V gives CDR1 SGHAT, CDR2 FQNNGV. Trimming removed 1 base at V and 0 bases at J, with 10 bases between. The CDR3 loop is CASSLGFHRSYEQYF. The CDR3 nucleotides read TGTGCCAGCAGCTTAGGATTCCACCGCTCCTACGAGCAGTACTTC.

This clonotype has a handful of counts. V is TRBV28 and J is TRBJ2-7; 11 positions match TRBD2. This CDR3 spans 16 amino acids. Germline CDR1 and CDR2: MDHEN and SYDVKM. The ends lost 5 bases at V and 4 bases at J; junction bases unmatched: 10. CDR3 in DNA: TGTGCCAGCAGTCAAACTAGCGGGAGTAATAGATACGAGCAGTACTTC. Amino acids: CASSQTSGSNRYEQYF.

The chain couples TRBV4-3 to TRBJ1-5; the D is unclear. The CDR3 totals 14 residues. Between the trimmed V and J ends, which lost 0 bases and 4 bases, there was a span of 7 bases. Per the germline V gene, CDR1 is LGHNA and CDR2 is YSLEER. CDR3 in DNA: TGCGCCAGCAGCCAAGAACCCGTTAATCAGCCCCAGCATTTT. Translating it yields CASSQEPVNQPQHF.

This clonotype was recorded many times. This chain connects TRBV14 to TRBJ2-7; D remains unclear. The V end was cut by 5 bases, the J end by 5 bases, with 10 bases between. The germline gives CDR1 SGHDN, CDR2 FVKESK. This CDR3 is 12 amino acids long. The CDR3 loop reads CASSSLRDEQYF. The CDR3 nucleotides read TGTGCCAGCAGCTCGCTTAGGGACGAGCAGTACTTC.

This clonotype was recorded a few times. This chain's CDR3 is CASSQEQGSNEKLFF. The CDR3 DNA reads as TGTGCCAGCAGCCAAGAGCAGGGTTCTAATGAAAAACTGTTTTTT. The rearrangement links TRBV4-2 to TRBJ1-4, with D perhaps matching TRBD1 (5 bases). Trimming cost V 0 bases and J 3 bases, with 8 bases left between them. In germline, CDR1 is LGHNA, CDR2 YNFKEQ. CDR3 length: 15 amino acids.

Many counts were recorded for this clonotype. V and J are TRBV7-9 and TRBJ2-1, with TRBD2 identical over 8 bases. V dropped 2 bases and J dropped 0; count of bases not matched to a gene: 6. This CDR3 contains 17 residues. CDR1 and CDR2 (germline): SEHNR, FQNEAQ (reference sequence). CDR3 sequence reads: CASSLMAGGVSYNEQFF. The CDR3 DNA is TGTGCCAGCAGCTTAATGGCCGGGGGGGTCTCCTACAATGAGCAGTTCTTC.

A few counts support this clonotype. CDR3 sequence reads: CASSLGYGGGAYNEQFF. Written as DNA, the CDR3 is TGTGCCAGCAGCTTAGGTTATGGAGGCGGGGCCTACAATGAGCAGTTCTTC. V usage is TRBV7-3 and J usage is TRBJ2-1; perhaps TRBD2 as D (6 bases). CDR1 and CDR2 from the germline V gene are SGHTA and FQGTGA. The CDR3 is 17 residues long. Trimming left V 2 bases short and J 2 bases short, with 16 bases between.

This chain joins TRBV11-2 and TRBJ2-2; the match to TRBD2 covers 7 bases. V was clipped by 5 bases and J by 1 base; unmatched bases: 7. The length of the CDR3 is 16 residues. Germline V gene sequence: CDR1 SGHAT, CDR2 FQNNGV. In DNA form, the CDR3 reads TGTGCCAGCAGCCCAGCTGGCGGGGGGAACACCGGGGAGCTGTTTTTT. It encodes CASSPAGGGNTGELFF.

In this sample, this clonotype turned up a few times. The chain couples TRBV10-3 to TRBJ2-5; D perhaps matches TRBD2 (5 bases). The germline V and J ends were trimmed by 8 bases and 2 bases, with 6 bases remaining between them. The V gene's germline CDR1 is ENHRY and CDR2 SYGVKD. This CDR3 is built from 11 residues. The CDR3 reads CAIGRQETQYF. As DNA, the CDR3 is TGTGCCATCGGGAGACAAGAGACCCAGTACTTC.

The genes are TRBV3-1 and TRBJ2-5; TRBD2 agrees at 12 bases. V shed 3 bases, J shed 4 bases, and the junction held 3 bases outside the gene matches. The CDR3 runs 15 residues. The germline CDR1 and CDR2 sequences are LGHDT and YNNKEL (reference sequence). The DNA for the CDR3 is TGTGCCAGCAGCCACTCACTAGCGGGAGGAGAGACCCAGTACTTC. It codes for CASSHSLAGGETQYF.

Only a few counts were recorded for this clonotype. CDR3 loop: CASTERRTTYGNEQFF. CDR3 nucleotides: TGTGCCAGCACTGAGAGGAGGACAACATATGGCAATGAGCAGTTCTTC. The genes are TRBV6-2 or TRBV6-3 and TRBJ2-1; D might be TRBD1 or TRBD2, each matching 5 bases. Trimming left V 7 bases short and J 6 bases short, with 22 bases between. Germline V gives CDR1 MNHEY, CDR2 SVGEGT. The CDR3 runs to 16 residues.

There are many counts of this clonotype. The chain employs TRBV20-1 and TRBJ2-3; TRBD1 is a possible D gene (6 bases). The CDR3 has 17 amino acids. Trimming stripped 0 bases from V and 1 base from J, with 17 bases between. Germline CDR1 reads DFQATT; CDR2 reads SNEGSKA (reference sequence). CDR3 in amino acids: CSARDFRGAHGTDTQYF. The CDR3 DNA is TGCAGTGCTAGAGATTTCAGGGGCGCGCATGGCACAGATACGCAGTATTTT.

The chain carries TRBV7-9 and TRBJ1-1; TRBD1 agrees at 7 bases. Germline lookup yields CDR1 SEHNR and CDR2 FQNEAQ (reference sequence). The CDR3 length is 15 residues. The junction had 11 bases not matched to a gene; V was cut back by 5 bases and J by 5 bases. The CDR3 sequence: CASSARQGGGTEAFF. The CDR3 DNA reads as TGTGCCAGCAGCGCGAGACAGGGAGGGGGAACTGAAGCTTTCTTT.

Ten or more counts support this clonotype. V and J are TRBV5-4 and TRBJ2-2; D is uncertain. The germline V gene encodes CDR1 SGHNT and CDR2 YYREEE (reference sequence). The V end lost 4 bases, the J end lost 2 bases, and 15 bases lay between the germline ends. This CDR3 is 16 amino acids long. This CDR3 is CASSPPRSLNTGELFF. The CDR3 DNA reads as TGTGCCAGCAGCCCCCCTAGGAGTCTAAACACCGGGGAGCTGTTTTTT.

This clonotype was seen a handful of times. The V and J genes are TRBV7-9 and TRBJ1-5, with D uncertain. Trimming left V 2 bases short and J 7 bases short, with 9 bases between. CDR1 and CDR2 from the germline V gene are SEHNR and FQNEAQ (reference sequence). This CDR3 comprises 13 residues. CDR3 nucleotides: TGTGCCAGCAGCTTATCAGGTCCGCAGCCCCAGCATTTT. It specifies CASSLSGPQPQHF.

This clonotype was detected only a few times. The J gene is TRBJ2-3, the V gene TRBV5-6, with D hard to call. The ends were cut back, 0 bases at V and 4 bases at J, with 15 bases in the middle. The CDR3 extends over 16 amino acids. CDR1 and CDR2 from the germline V gene are SGHDT and YYEEEE. In nucleotides, the CDR3 is TGTGCCAGCAGCTTGGCTTTAGGGCGGAAGGCAGATACGCAGTATTTT. It translates to CASSLALGRKADTQYF.

The table lists this clonotype with a few counts. The rearrangement joins TRBV5-6 to TRBJ1-1; 9 bases are shared with TRBD1. This CDR3 contains 14 residues. The V segment lost 4 bases and the J segment 5 bases; nucleotides outside the gene matches: 6. Looked up from germline, CDR1 is SGHDT and CDR2 is YYEEEE. The CDR3 here is CASSRTGERTEAFF. The CDR3, as DNA: TGTGCCAGCAGCCGGACAGGGGAGAGGACTGAAGCTTTCTTT.

This clonotype was seen at least ten times. J is TRBJ2-7 and V is TRBV28; tentatively, D is TRBD1 (6 bases). Deletions cut 7 bases from V and 2 bases from J, with 12 bases between. Germline CDR1 reads MDHEN; CDR2 reads SYDVKM. This CDR3 has 13 residues. CDR3 in DNA: TGTGCCAGCAAAATCGGGACAACCTACGAGCAGTACTTC. Amino acid sequence: CASKIGTTYEQYF.

This clonotype was seen only a few times. This chain uses TRBV11-2 with TRBJ1-2; TRBD1 is a possible D gene (5 bases). The CDR3 runs to 12 residues. The V gene's germline CDR1 is SGHAT and CDR2 FQNNGV. The V end was cut by 1 base, the J end by 6 bases, with 6 bases between. CDR3 bases: TGTGCCAGCAGCTTAGGACAGAATGGCTACACCTTC. Translated: CASSLGQNGYTF. Full variable domain (remainder filled in from reference TRBV11-2 and TRBJ1-2): EAGVAQSPRYKIIEKRQSVAFWCNPISGHATLYWYQQILGQGPKLLIQFQNNGVVDDSQLPKDRFSAERLKGVDSTLKIQPAKLEDSAVYLCASSLGQNGYTFGSGTRLTVV.

The chain carries TRBV19 and TRBJ2-6, with D uncertain. Trimming stripped 7 bases from V and 0 bases from J, with 7 bases between. The germline V gene has CDR1 LNHDA and CDR2 SQIVND (reference sequence). CDR3 length: 14 residues. The CDR3 sequence is CASTDISGANVLTF. DNA for the CDR3: TGTGCCAGTACTGACATCTCTGGGGCCAACGTCCTGACTTTC.

This chain connects TRBV27 to TRBJ1-2; D unclear. The CDR3 extends over 14 amino acids. Trimming shortened V by 6 bases and J by 2 bases, and 13 bases separated the two germline ends. Germline V gene lookup returns CDR1 MNHEY and CDR2 SMNVEV (reference sequence). CDR3 coding DNA: TGTGCCAGCAGCCCCCAGTTGGGGAACTATGGCTACACCTTC. It yields the protein CASSPQLGNYGYTF.

The sample holds a few counts of this clonotype. The chain carries TRBV11-2 and TRBJ2-3; D is possibly TRBD1 (5 bases). V lost 7 bases and J lost 0, with 14 bases in between. This CDR3 has 15 residues. CDR1 is SGHAT, CDR2 FQNNGV, per germline. CDR3 coding DNA: TGTGCCAGCAAGAACACAGGCTCTAGCACAGATACGCAGTATTTT. This translates into CASKNTGSSTDTQYF.

This clonotype was counted between two and nine times. This chain connects TRBV4-1 to TRBJ2-3; TRBD1 is a possible D gene (5 bases). Germline loops: CDR1 MGHRA, CDR2 YSYEKL. V was trimmed by 9 bases and J by 1 base, leaving 17 bases between them. This CDR3 contains 15 residues. The CDR3 here is CASSIGARGTDTQYF. The CDR3 nucleotides are TGCGCCAGTTCTATAGGGGCAAGGGGCACAGATACGCAGTATTTT.